The present T cell receptor (beta chain) was sequenced within a study of blood T cells in healthy people across ages. Study results and limitations: Per million T cells, TCR beta diversity dropped roughly linearly as age increased. It was not known whether donors were CMV positive (a possible confounder of expanded clonotype changes).

For this clonotype: The antigen is unknown.

Then a second PCR, running roughly 7 to 11 cycles, was carried out with a sample-barcoded 5' primer and a J-beta primer mix. A template-switch adaptor with 12 random nucleotides tagged each cDNA molecule. One entry per CDR3 protein results from TCRdb running MiXCR on the 5' RACE reads. In the table there are roughly 680,000 distinct CDR3 sequences, 49% of which are singletons. The CDR3 is made up of 14 amino acids. Trimming cost V 3 bases and J 3 bases, with 15 bases left between them. Looked up from germline, CDR1 is DFQATT and CDR2 is SNEGSKA (reference sequence). The TCR originated in a woman aged 60-75 years in good health. The material sequenced was blood. The rearrangement links TRBV20-1 to TRBJ2-7; D is perhaps TRBD2 (5 bases). In DNA, the CDR3 is TGCAGTGCTAGGAGGGTGGGATTGAACTACGAGCAGTACTTC. As protein: CSARRVGLNYEQYF.